These 14 T cell receptor beta chains share one sample of origin, sequenced in a study of sequential checkpoint blockade in melanoma. Stated treatment: randomized to nivolumab then ipilimumab (arm A) or the reverse (arm B). Method: immunoSEQ multiplex PCR; TCRdb's copy keeps in-frame clones and lacks some. The top ten clones hold about 1.6% of a sample with about 37,000 clones, around 32% of them seen once. Sequenced material: tumor tissue (inferred from file names), taken from a patient given nivolumab and ipilimumab in sequence. The receptors derive from a human donor with melanoma.

The CDR3 is CASKLTGNTEAFF. Written as DNA, the CDR3 is TGTGCCAGTAAGCTAACAGGGAACACTGAAGCTTTCTTT. The chain joins TRBV19 to TRBJ1-1; possibly TRBD1 for D (5 bases). The CDR3 has 13 amino acids. Germline-derived CDR1 and CDR2 are LNHDA and SQIVND (reference sequence). The V and J ends lost 7 bases and 1 base respectively, with 10 bases between them.

This CDR3 is CASSLQGGSPGELFF. CDR3 in DNA: TGCGCCAGCAGCCTACAGGGGGGGTCCCCCGGGGAGCTGTTTTTT. The V and J genes are TRBV5-1 and TRBJ2-2, with a possible D match to TRBD1 (8 bases). The germline gives CDR1 SGHRS, CDR2 YFSETQ. Trimming took off 4 bases at V and 6 bases at J, with 16 bases between the two ends. This CDR3 has 15 residues.

The rearrangement links TRBV30 to TRBJ1-2; D is uncertain. Trimming removed 0 bases from V and 4 bases from J, with 12 bases in between. This CDR3 comprises 14 residues. Germline V CDR1 and CDR2: GTSNPN, SVGIG (reference sequence). The DNA for the CDR3 is TGTGCCTGGAGTGTAAGCAGGTCCATCTATGGCTACACCTTC. It is translated as CAWSVSRSIYGYTF.

This rearrangement joins TRBV9 to TRBJ1-2; D gene unclear. Trimming stripped 5 bases from V and 5 bases from J, with 10 bases between. The CDR3 runs to 12 residues. CDR1 SGDLS and CDR2 YYNGEE come from the germline V gene. The CDR3 loop reads CASSEVGYGYTF. The CDR3 DNA sequence: TGTGCCAGCAGTGAAGTTGGGTATGGCTACACCTTC. The entire variable domain, with the rest obtained from reference TRBV9 and TRBJ1-2, is as follows: DSGVTQTPKHLITATGQRVTLRCSPRSGDLSVYWYQQSLDQGLQFLIQYYNGEERAKGNILERFSAQQFPDLHSELNLSSLELGDSALYFCASSEVGYGYTFGSGTRLTVV.

J is TRBJ2-1 and V is TRBV5-1, with 7 nucleotides matching TRBD2. Germline assignment: CDR1 SGHRS and CDR2 YFSETQ. The CDR3 totals 17 residues. Trimming at V came to 0 bases and at J to 7 bases, leaving 13 bases not matched to a gene. The CDR3 DNA reads as TGCGCCAGCAGCTTGGGACTACGGGACTATAGAGGAAATGAGCAGTTCTTC. Protein sequence: CASSLGLRDYRGNEQFF.

There are a few counts of this clone. This sequence joins TRBV6-8 and TRBJ2-5; the D is unclear. CDR3 size: 12 residues. The V and J ends lost 4 bases and 5 bases respectively, with 8 bases between them. Germline-derived CDR1 and CDR2 are MNHGY and SAAAGT. Written as DNA, the CDR3 is TGTGCCAGCAGTTCTCTAGGGGAGACCCAGTACTTC. It specifies CASSSLGETQYF.

This sequence joins TRBV4-1 and TRBJ2-1, with a weak D call TRBD1 (5 bases). Germline-derived CDR1 and CDR2 are MGHRA and YSYEKL. The V end was cut by 4 bases, the J end by 5 bases, with 9 bases between. The CDR3 sequence is 13 residues long. In DNA, the CDR3 is TGCGCCAGCAGCCCGGCAGGGAACAATGAGCAGTTCTTC. Translated: CASSPAGNNEQFF.

The chain carries TRBV6-8 and TRBJ1-4, with 8 bases lining up with TRBD1. This CDR3 comprises 14 residues. The junction had 7 bases not matched to a gene; V was cut back by 5 bases and J by 8 bases. Germline assignment: CDR1 MNHGY and CDR2 SAAAGT. The CDR3 sequence is CASSPQGAGEKLFF. CDR3 coding DNA: TGTGCCAGCAGTCCGCAGGGGGCAGGGGAAAAACTGTTTTTT.

A word on this clone: The limits of the CDR3 on the DNA are not certain, so only TCRdb's listed CDR3 is given. V and J are TRBV7-5 and TRBJ1-2; the table names TRBD1, a call not compared with the DNA. TRBV7-5 is classified as a pseudogene. The length of the CDR3 is 14 amino acids, counting both ends. CDR3: CASSFGTGNYGYTF.

V and J are TRBV10-2 and TRBJ2-5; 7 bases are a match to TRBD1. Germline V CDR1 and CDR2: WSHSY, SAAADI. This CDR3 contains 13 residues. Unmatched junction bases numbered 3, after V lost 5 bases and J lost 3 bases. Here the CDR3 reads CASSRDSKETQYF. In DNA form, the CDR3 reads TGCGCCAGCAGTCGGGACAGTAAAGAGACCCAGTACTTC.

The chain uses TRBV29-1 and TRBJ1-2, with D perhaps TRBD1 (6 bases). The ends were cut back, 4 bases at V and 7 bases at J, with 19 bases in the middle. From germline, CDR1 is SQVTM and CDR2 ANQGSEA. There are 14 residues in the CDR3. The CDR3 loop is CSVGQASIVSGYTF. CDR3 DNA: TGCAGCGTTGGACAGGCATCTATAGTTTCTGGCTACACCTTC.

This rearrangement joins TRBV6-8 to TRBJ1-2, with TRBD1 identical over 8 bases. The trim removed 8 bases at V and 1 base at J, leaving 6 bases unmatched. The germline CDR1 and CDR2 sequences are MNHGY and SAAAGT. This CDR3 has 14 amino acids. CDR3 nucleotides: TGTGCCAGCCGCGGGACAGGTTTTAACTATGGCTACACCTTC. Its protein is CASRGTGFNYGYTF.

The rearrangement links TRBV30 to TRBJ1-2; 7 nucleotides line up with TRBD1. V dropped 3 bases and J dropped 4; count of bases not matched to a gene: 8. In germline, CDR1 is GTSNPN, CDR2 SVGIG (reference sequence). The CDR3 sequence is 14 residues long. CDR3 in amino acids: CAWSRIGGLYGYTF. DNA of the CDR3: TGTGCCTGGAGCCGCATAGGGGGCCTCTATGGCTACACCTTC. Using reference TRBV30 and TRBJ1-2 for the parts outside the CDR3, the full variable domain is SQTIHQWPATLVQPVGSPLSLECTVEGTSNPNLYWYRQAAGRGLQLLFYSVGIGQISSEVPQNLSASRPQDRQFILSSKKLLLSDSGFYLCAWSRIGGLYGYTFGSGTRLTVV.

The chain recombines TRBV12-5 with TRBJ2-3; no definite D call. Germline CDR1 reads LGHNT; CDR2 reads FRNRAP. This CDR3 contains 14 residues. The CDR3 coding sequence is TGTGCCAGCACCCGAGCAGTCGGGCCAGATACGCAGTATTTT. It is translated as CASTRAVGPDTQYF.